Only a few counts were recorded for the clone carrying this TCR beta chain. What it recognizes is unknown. 13 Jbeta primers and 60 Vbeta primers were used for the PCR. Sequenced by immunoSEQ multiplex PCR; TCRdb stores in-frame clones only, minus some. This sample yields about 130,000 clones, of which roughly 80% are seen a single time; around 4.1% belongs to the top ten. The sample belongs to a study of cytomegalovirus exposure and HLA in healthy donors. Study-wide points: A later analysis reportedly identified an Asian-associated ancestry cluster as carrying fewer N-insertions than the approximately 670-donor mean. Roughly even sequencing depth across donors was the assumption behind the presence/absence analyses. When analyzed later, a missense DCLRE1C variant was found to be linked to TCR beta V- and J-gene trimming.

Germline trimming cut 1 base from V and 5 bases from J; bases unmatched to any gene: 10. CDR1 and CDR2 (germline): LNHDA, SQIVND (reference sequence). The CDR3 contains 17 residues. The chain is built from TRBV19 and TRBJ2-5; 10 nucleotides line up with TRBD2. Sequencing was performed on PBMCs. The clonotype originates from a woman between 40 and 55 years old in good health and CMV-seronegative. CDR3 protein: CASSIVSSGRFEETQYF. CDR3 sequence (DNA): TGTGCCAGTAGTATAGTTAGTAGCGGGAGGTTCGAGGAGACCCAGTACTTC.